There are many counts of the clone carrying this TCR beta chain. The source of the sample is a study of human T cells and chemical hapten exposure. Study-level background: Skin of the upper inner arm, approximately 2 cm by approximately 2 cm, received 2% DPC for sensitization.

With 3 bases removed from V and 7 bases from J, the gap between germline ends came to 9 bases. From germline, CDR1 is SQVTM and CDR2 ANQGSEA. This CDR3 spans 12 amino acids. The time point here: patch test 3, about 24 weeks after DPC sensitization. Treatment meaning: therapeutic diphenylcyclopropenone sensitization with weekly scalp DPC. Blood collection happened ahead of applying each patch test. TCRdb reanalysed the RACE reads using MiXCR and keeps one entry per CDR3 protein. Here the sample spans about 58,000 distinct CDR3 sequences, around 11% being singletons. This receptor was identified in a young man with alopecia areata. Some clones in this sample may be carry-over from other donors' samples. Source: whole blood, taken in connection with sensitization to the hapten diphenylcyclopropenone (DPC). This chain links TRBV29-1 with TRBJ2-2, with D perhaps assigned TRBD1 or TRBD2 (5 bases each). The CDR3 reads CSVDRDGGELFF. In nucleotides, the CDR3 is TGCAGCGTTGACAGGGACGGCGGGGAGCTGTTTTTT.